A single sample is the source of the 3 T cell receptor beta chains below, sequenced in a study of control samples from healthy donors and cancer patients. The repertoire was sequenced with immunoSEQ multiplex PCR; TCRdb's copy has only in-frame clones and lacks some. Of about 94,000 clones in the sample, less than 95% were seen once. Material for sequencing was blood. These receptors all come from a woman aged 18-29 years in good health.

The chain links TRBV7-9 to TRBJ2-5; D possibly corresponds to TRBD1 (6 bases). Germline V lookup: CDR1 SEHNR, CDR2 FQNEAQ (reference sequence). Trimming took 8 bases from V and 4 from J, leaving 14 bases between them. This CDR3 has 13 amino acids. The CDR3 coding sequence is TGTGCCAGCGAGGAGTTAGGGGGAGAGACCCAGTACTTC. Amino acids: CASEELGGETQYF.

The chain carries TRBV5-5 and TRBJ1-4, with D maybe TRBD1 (5 bases). CDR1 and CDR2 (germline): SGHKS, YYEKEE (reference sequence). Trimming removed 3 bases from V and 2 bases from J, with 14 bases in between. The CDR3 sequence is 16 residues long. The CDR3 DNA sequence: TGTGCCAGCAGCTCTGGGCCCTGGGGGACTAATGAAAAACTGTTTTTT. Protein product: CASSSGPWGTNEKLFF.

As regards this clone: Distinct nucleotide sequences in the sample also encode this CDR3. The CDR3 loop reads CASSLAAGKETQYF. DNA of the CDR3: TGCGCCAGCAGCTTGGCCGCGGGAAAAGAGACCCAGTACTTC. This sequence joins TRBV5-1 and TRBJ2-5; tentatively, D is TRBD2 (6 bases). Germline V CDR1 and CDR2: SGHRS, YFSETQ. The CDR3 length is 14 residues. V lost 0 bases, J lost 3 bases, and 9 bases lay in between.